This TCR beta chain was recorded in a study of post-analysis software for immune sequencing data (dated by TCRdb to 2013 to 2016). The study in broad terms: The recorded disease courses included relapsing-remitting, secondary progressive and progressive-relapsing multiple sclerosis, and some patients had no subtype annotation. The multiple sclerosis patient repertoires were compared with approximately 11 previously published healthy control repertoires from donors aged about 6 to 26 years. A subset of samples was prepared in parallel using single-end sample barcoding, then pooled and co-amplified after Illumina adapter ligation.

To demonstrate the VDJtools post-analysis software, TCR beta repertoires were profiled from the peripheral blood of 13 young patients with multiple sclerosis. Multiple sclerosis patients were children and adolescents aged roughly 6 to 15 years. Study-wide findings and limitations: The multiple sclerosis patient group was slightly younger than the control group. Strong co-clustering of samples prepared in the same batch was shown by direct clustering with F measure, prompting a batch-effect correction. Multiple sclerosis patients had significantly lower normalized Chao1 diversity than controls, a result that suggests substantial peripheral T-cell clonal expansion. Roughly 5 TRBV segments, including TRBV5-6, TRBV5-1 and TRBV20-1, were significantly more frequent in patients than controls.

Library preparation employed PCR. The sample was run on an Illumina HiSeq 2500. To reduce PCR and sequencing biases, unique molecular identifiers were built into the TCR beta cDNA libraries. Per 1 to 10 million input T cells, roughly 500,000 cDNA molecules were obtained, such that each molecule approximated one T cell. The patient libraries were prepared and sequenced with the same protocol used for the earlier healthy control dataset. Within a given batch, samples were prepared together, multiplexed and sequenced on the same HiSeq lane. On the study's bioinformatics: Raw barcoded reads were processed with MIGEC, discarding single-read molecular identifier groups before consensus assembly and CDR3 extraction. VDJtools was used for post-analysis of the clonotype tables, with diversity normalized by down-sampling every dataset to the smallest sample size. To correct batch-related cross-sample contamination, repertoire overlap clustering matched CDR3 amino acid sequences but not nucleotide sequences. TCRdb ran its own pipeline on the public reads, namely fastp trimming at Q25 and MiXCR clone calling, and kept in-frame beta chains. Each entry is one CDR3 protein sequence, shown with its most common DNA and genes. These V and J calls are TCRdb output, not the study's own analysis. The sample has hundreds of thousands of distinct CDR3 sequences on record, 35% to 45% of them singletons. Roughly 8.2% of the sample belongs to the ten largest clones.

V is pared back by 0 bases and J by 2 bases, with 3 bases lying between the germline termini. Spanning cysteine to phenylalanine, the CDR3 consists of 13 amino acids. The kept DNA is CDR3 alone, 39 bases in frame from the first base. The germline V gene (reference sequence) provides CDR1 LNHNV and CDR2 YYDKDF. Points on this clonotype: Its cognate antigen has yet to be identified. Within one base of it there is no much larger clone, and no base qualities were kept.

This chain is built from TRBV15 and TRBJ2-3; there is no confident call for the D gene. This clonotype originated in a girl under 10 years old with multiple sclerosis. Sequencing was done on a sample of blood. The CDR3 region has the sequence CATSREYTDTQYF. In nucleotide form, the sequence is TGTGCCACCAGCAGAGAATACACAGATACGCAGTATTTT.